The rows below give T cell receptor beta chains drawn from one sample of a study of blood T cell repertoires in COVID-19. TCRdb's copy holds only in-frame clones and misses some; the assay was immunoSEQ multiplex PCR. The sample has more than 120,000 clones; 87% are singletons. The material sequenced was peripheral blood. All receptors derive from a man in his fifties who had recovered from COVID-19. The CDR3 runs from the conserved cysteine through the conserved F or W. The size entry is marked missing in some rows and otherwise reads once, few, many or a size class.

.,TRBJ1-1,TRBV5-5,CASSLGHRYAEAFF
.,TRBJ2-7,TRBV2,CASSDYSSYEQYF
.,TRBJ1-2,TRBV5-6,CASSSPYYQSDGYTF
.,TRBJ1-2,TRBV11-3,CASSPSVGQRINYGYTF
.,TRBJ1-1,TRBV28,CASSSGEVTAFF
few,TRBJ1-4,TRBV3-1/TRBV3-2,CASSQGQGRFLFF
.,TRBJ1-1,TRBV4-3,CASSQGTGRAEAFF
.,TRBJ1-1,TRBV13,CASSLSQDRSGTEAFF
.,TRBJ2-2,TRBV29-1,CSGKTGVTGELFF
.,TRBJ2-5,TRBV14,CASSQDLEETQYF
once,TRBJ1-6,TRBV4-3,CASSQDPTGVGSPLHF
once,TRBJ1-2,TRBV11-2,CASSLDRTVRYGYTF
.,TRBJ2-2,TRBV27,CASSLRPSGGTGELFF
.,TRBJ1-6,TRBV27,CASSPGRGGNSPLHF
.,TRBJ2-3,TRBV19,CASNAVSTDTQYF
.,TRBJ2-7,TRBV2,CASSTHRQGAQPDYEQYF
.,TRBJ2-1,TRBV7-9,CASGQVGGDEQFF
.,TRBJ2-2,TRBV7-3,CASSLNSADNTGELFF
few,TRBJ1-1,TRBV5-6,CASSFQGNTEAFF
.,TRBJ2-1,TRBV7-8,CASSPGTSDSYNEQFF